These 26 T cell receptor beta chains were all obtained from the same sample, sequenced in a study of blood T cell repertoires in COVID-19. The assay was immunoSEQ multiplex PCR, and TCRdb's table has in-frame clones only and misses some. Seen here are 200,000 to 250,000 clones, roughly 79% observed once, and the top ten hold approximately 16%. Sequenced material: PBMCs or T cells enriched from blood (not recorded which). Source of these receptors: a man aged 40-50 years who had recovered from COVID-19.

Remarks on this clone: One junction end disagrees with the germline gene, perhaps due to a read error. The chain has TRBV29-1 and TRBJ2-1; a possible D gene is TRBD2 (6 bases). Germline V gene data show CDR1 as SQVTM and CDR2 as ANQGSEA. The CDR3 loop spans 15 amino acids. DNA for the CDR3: TGCAGCGTTGATGGGATGAGGGACTCCCACAATGAGCAGTTCTTC. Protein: CSVDGMRDSHNEQFF.

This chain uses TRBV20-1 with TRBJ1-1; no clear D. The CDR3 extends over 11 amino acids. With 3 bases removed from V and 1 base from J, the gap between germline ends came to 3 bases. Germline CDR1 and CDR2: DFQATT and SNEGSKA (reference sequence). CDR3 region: CSASSNTEAFF. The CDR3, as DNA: TGCAGTGCTAGCTCGAACACTGAAGCTTTCTTT.

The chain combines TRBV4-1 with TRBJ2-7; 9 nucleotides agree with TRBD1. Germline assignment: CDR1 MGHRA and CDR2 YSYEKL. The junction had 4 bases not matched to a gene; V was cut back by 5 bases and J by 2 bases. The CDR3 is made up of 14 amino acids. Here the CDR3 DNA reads TGCGCCAGCAGCGAAGGACAGGGGCCCTACGAGCAGTACTTC. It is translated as CASSEGQGPYEQYF.

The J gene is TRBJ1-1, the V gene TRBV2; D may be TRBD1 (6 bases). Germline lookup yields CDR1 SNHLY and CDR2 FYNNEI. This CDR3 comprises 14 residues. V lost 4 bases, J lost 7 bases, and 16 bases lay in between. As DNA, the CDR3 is TGTGCCAGCAGTGTAGGCAGGGGTTATGGTGAAGCTTTCTTT. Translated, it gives CASSVGRGYGEAFF.

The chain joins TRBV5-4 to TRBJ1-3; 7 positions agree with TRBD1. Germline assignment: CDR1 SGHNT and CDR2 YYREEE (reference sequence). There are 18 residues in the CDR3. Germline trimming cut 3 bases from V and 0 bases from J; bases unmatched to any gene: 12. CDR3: CASSSAPGQKTSGNTIYF. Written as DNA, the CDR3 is TGTGCCAGCAGCTCCGCCCCGGGACAGAAAACCTCTGGAAACACCATATATTTT.

CDR3 in amino acids: CASSLVSEQYF. The CDR3 nucleotides read TGTGCCAGCAGCTTAGTATCCGAGCAGTACTTC. This chain uses TRBV7-2 with TRBJ2-7; no clear D. Germline V gene data show CDR1 as SGHTA and CDR2 as FQGNSA. The CDR3 runs 11 residues. The V gene lost 1 base and the J gene lost 6 bases, with 4 bases spanning the gap.

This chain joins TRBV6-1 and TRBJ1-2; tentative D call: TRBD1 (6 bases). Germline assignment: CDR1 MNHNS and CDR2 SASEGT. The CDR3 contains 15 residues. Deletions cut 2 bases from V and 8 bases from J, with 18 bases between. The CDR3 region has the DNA TGTGCCAGCAGTGAAAATTATTGGGACACCCAAGGCTACACCTTC. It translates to CASSENYWDTQGYTF.

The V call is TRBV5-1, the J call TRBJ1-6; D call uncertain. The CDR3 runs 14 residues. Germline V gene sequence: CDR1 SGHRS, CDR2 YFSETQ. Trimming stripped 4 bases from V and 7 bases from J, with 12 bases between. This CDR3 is CASSPKTGNSPLHF. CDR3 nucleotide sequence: TGCGCCAGCAGCCCCAAGACGGGGAATTCACCCCTCCACTTT.

The CDR3 reads CASSLWGGISGNTIYF. CDR3 coding DNA: TGTGCCAGCAGCTTATGGGGGGGCATCTCTGGAAACACCATATATTTT. This chain links TRBV7-2 with TRBJ1-3; D is possibly TRBD1 (6 bases). The CDR3 runs to 16 residues. V dropped 2 bases and J dropped 0 bases, with 11 bases sitting between them. Germline values: CDR1 SGHTA, CDR2 FQGNSA.

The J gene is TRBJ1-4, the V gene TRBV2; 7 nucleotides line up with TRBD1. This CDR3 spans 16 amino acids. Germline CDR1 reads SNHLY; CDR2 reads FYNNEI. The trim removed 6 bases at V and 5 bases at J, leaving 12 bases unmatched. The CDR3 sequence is CASRTRRTGLNEKLFF. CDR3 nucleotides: TGTGCCAGCAGGACCCGACGGACAGGCCTCAATGAAAAACTGTTTTTT.

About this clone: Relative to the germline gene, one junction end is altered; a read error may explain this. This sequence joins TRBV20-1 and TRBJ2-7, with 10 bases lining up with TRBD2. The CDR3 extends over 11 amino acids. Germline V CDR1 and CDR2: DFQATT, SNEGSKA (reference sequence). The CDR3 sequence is CSAHGTSVFGF. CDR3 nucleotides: TGCAGTGCGCACGGGACTAGCGTATTTGGTTTC.

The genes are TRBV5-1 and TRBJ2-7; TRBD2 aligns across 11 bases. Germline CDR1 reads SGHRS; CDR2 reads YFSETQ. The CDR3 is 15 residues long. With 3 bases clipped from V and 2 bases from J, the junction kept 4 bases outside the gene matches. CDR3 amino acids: CASSWISGRAYEQYF. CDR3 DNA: TGCGCCAGCAGCTGGATTAGCGGGAGGGCCTACGAGCAGTACTTC.

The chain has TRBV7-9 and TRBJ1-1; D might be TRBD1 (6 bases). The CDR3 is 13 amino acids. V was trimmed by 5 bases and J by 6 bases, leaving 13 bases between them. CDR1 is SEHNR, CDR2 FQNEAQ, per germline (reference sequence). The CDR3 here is CASSPGGVPEAFF. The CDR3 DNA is TGTGCCAGCAGCCCGGGGGGCGTTCCTGAAGCTTTCTTT.

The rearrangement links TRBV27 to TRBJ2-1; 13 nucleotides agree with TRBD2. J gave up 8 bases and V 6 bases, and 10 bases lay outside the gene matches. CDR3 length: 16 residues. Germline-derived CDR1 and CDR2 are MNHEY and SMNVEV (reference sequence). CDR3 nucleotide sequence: TGTGCCAGCAGACTGACTAGCGGGAGGAATATGGATGAGCAGTTCTTC. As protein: CASRLTSGRNMDEQFF.

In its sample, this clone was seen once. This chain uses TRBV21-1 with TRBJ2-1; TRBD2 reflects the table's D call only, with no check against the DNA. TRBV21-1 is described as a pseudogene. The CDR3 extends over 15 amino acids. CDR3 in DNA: TGTGCCAGCAGCAAGTCTGTCCTAGCGGTAAATGAGCAGTTCTTC. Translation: CASSKSVLAVNEQFF.

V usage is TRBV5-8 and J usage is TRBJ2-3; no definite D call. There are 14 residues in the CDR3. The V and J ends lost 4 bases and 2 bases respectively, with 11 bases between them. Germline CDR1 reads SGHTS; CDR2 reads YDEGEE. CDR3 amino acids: CASSQTGYTDTQYF. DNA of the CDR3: TGTGCCAGCAGCCAGACTGGCTACACAGATACGCAGTATTTT.

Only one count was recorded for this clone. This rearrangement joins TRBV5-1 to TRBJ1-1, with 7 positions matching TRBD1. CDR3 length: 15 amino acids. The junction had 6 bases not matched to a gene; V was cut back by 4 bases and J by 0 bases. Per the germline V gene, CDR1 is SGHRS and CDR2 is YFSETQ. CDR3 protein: CASSVNRGMNTEAFF. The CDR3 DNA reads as TGCGCCAGCAGCGTGAACAGGGGAATGAACACTGAAGCTTTCTTT.

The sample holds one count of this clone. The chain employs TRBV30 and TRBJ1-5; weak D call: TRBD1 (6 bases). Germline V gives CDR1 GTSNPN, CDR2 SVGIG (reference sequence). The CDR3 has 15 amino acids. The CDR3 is CAARGRGGGNQPQHF. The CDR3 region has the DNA TGTGCTGCGAGGGGGAGGGGGGGAGGCAATCAGCCCCAGCATTTT.

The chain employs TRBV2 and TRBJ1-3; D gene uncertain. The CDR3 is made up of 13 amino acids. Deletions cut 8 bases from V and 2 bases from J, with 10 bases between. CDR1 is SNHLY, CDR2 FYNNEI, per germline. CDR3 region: CASAESAGNTIYF. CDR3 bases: TGTGCCAGCGCCGAGTCTGCTGGAAACACCATATATTTT.

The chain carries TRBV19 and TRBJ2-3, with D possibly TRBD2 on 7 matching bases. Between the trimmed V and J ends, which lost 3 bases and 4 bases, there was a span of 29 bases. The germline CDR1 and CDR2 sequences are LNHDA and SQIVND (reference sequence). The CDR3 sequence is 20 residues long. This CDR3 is CASSMPGTAGLGGVADTQYF. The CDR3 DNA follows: TGTGCCAGTAGTATGCCCGGGACGGCTGGACTAGGGGGGGTGGCAGATACGCAGTATTTT. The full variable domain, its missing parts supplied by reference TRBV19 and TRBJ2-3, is DGGITQSPKYLFRKEGQNVTLSCEQNLNHDAMYWYRQDPGQGLRLIYYSQIVNDFQKGDIAEGYSVSREKKESFPLTVTSAQKNPTAFYLCASSMPGTAGLGGVADTQYFGPGTRLTVL.

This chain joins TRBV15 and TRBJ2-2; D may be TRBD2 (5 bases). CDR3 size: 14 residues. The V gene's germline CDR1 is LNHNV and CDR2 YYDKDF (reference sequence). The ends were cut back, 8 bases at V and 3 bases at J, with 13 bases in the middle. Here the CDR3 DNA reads TGTGCCACCCGGAGGACGGCCGACACCGGGGAGCTGTTTTTT. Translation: CATRRTADTGELFF.

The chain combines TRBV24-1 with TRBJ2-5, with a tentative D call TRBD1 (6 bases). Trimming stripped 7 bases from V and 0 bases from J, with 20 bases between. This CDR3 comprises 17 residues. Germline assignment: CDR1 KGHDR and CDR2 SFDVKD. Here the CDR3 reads CATSGAGRGFNQETQYF. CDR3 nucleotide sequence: TGTGCCACCAGCGGGGCGGGCAGGGGTTTCAACCAAGAGACCCAGTACTTC.

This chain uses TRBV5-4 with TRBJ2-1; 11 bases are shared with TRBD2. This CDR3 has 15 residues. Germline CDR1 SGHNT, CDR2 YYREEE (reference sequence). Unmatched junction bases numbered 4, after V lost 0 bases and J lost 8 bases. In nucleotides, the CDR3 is TGTGCCAGCAGCTTGGGTAGCGGGAGGGGCGATGAGCAGTTCTTC. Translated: CASSLGSGRGDEQFF.

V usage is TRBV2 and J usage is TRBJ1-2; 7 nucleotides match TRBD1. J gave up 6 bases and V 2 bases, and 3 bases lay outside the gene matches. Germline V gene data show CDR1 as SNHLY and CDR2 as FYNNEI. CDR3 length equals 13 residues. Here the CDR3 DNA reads TGTGCCAGCAGTGAATCGGGACAGCATGGCTACACCTTC. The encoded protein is CASSESGQHGYTF.

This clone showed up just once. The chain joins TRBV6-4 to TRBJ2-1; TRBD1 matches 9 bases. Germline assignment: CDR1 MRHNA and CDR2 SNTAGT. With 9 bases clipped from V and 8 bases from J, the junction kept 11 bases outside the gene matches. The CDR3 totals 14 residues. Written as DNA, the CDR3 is TGTGCCAGTGTGCGTAGACAGGGGGAAGATGAGCAGTTCTTC. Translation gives CASVRRQGEDEQFF.

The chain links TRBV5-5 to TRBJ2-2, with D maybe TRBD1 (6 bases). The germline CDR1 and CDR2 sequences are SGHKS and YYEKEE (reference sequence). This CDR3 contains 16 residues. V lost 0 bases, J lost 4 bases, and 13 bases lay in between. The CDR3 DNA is TGTGCCAGCAGCTTGGTGGCAACCAGGGGCACCGGGGAGCTGTTTTTT. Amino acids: CASSLVATRGTGELFF.